These T cell receptor beta chains were read from a single sample in a study of T-cell reconstitution after alpha-beta-depleted transplantation in children. MiXCR, applied by TCRdb to the PCR reads, yields one record per CDR3 protein. The sample carries fewer than 750,000 distinct CDR3 sequences, around 27% recorded once. The source material was PBMCs, sampled before TCRalphabeta/CD19-depleted stem cell transplant. These receptors came from a boy under two years old with Wiskott-Aldrich syndrome, due to receive a stem cell transplant. Both conserved end residues are part of each CDR3.

V: TRBV5-1
J: TRBJ2-7
CDR3: CASSFELQYEQYF

V: TRBV5-1
J: TRBJ2-1
CDR3: CASRPTGTNEQFF

V: TRBV6-1
J: TRBJ2-1
CDR3: CASSGTSGLINEQFF

V: TRBV10-3
J: TRBJ1-1
CDR3: CAITQGQTSSEAFF

V: TRBV27
J: TRBJ2-2
CDR3: CASSPPLAGDNTGELFF

V: TRBV20-1
J: TRBJ2-3
CDR3: CSASPLTGATDTQYF

V: TRBV3-1
J: TRBJ2-1
CDR3: CASSQGLFGYGFF

V: TRBV12-3/TRBV12-4
J: TRBJ2-7
CDR3: CASSEGTSGPYEQYF

V: TRBV28
J: TRBJ2-7
CDR3: CASSLSGYSYEQYF

V: TRBV5-1
J: TRBJ1-1
CDR3: CASTTGWNTEAFF

V: TRBV15
J: TRBJ1-5
CDR3: CATSRVPAGLNQPQHF

V: TRBV12-3/TRBV12-4
J: TRBJ2-1
CDR3: CASSLVQGLSYNEQFF

V: TRBV2
J: TRBJ2-5
CDR3: CASSGRMGETQYF

V: TRBV18
J: TRBJ1-1
CDR3: CASSPQAGDHTEAFF

V: TRBV20-1
J: TRBJ2-7
CDR3: CSASGTEYEQYF

V: TRBV5-1
J: TRBJ2-3
CDR3: CASSWGLRTDTQYF

V: TRBV27
J: TRBJ2-1
CDR3: CASSLDLWGLRYNEQFF

V: TRBV20-1
J: TRBJ2-5
CDR3: CSARGQGGTQYF

V: TRBV7-6
J: TRBJ1-3
CDR3: CASSLGQSPGNTIYF

V: TRBV20-1
J: TRBJ2-5
CDR3: CSASWDAIQGTQYF